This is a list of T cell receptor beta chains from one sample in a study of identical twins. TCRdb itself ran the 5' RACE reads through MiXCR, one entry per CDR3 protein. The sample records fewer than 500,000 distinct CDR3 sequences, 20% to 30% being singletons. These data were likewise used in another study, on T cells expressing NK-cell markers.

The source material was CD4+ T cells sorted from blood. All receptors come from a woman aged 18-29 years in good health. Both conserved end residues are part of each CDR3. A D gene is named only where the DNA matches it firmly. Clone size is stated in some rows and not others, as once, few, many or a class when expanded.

cdr3_aa: CSARLTGEGEQFF
cdr3_nt: TGCAGTGCTAGACTGACGGGAGAGGGTGAGCAGTTCTTC
j_call: TRBJ2-1
v_call: TRBV20-1
d_call: .
clone_size: .

cdr3_aa: CASSSARRGGETQYF
cdr3_nt: TGTGCCAGCAGCTCCGCGCGCAGGGGAGGAGAGACCCAGTACTTC
j_call: TRBJ2-5
v_call: TRBV7-2
d_call: .
clone_size: .

cdr3_aa: CASSLEIGGAFF
cdr3_nt: TGTGCCAGCAGCTTAGAGATCGGTGGCGCTTTCTTT
j_call: TRBJ1-1
v_call: TRBV7-9
d_call: .
clone_size: .

cdr3_aa: CSATTSGRTNEQFF
cdr3_nt: TGCAGTGCTACTACTAGCGGGAGAACGAATGAGCAGTTCTTC
j_call: TRBJ2-1
v_call: TRBV20-1
d_call: TRBD2
clone_size: .

cdr3_aa: CASSGENRGTPLHF
cdr3_nt: TGTGCCAGCAGCGGTGAAAACAGGGGAACACCCCTCCACTTT
j_call: TRBJ1-6
v_call: TRBV9
d_call: TRBD1
clone_size: few

cdr3_aa: CAWSPFSPLGNYGYTF
cdr3_nt: TGTGCCTGGAGTCCCTTCTCCCCCCTGGGAAACTATGGCTACACCTTC
j_call: TRBJ1-2
v_call: TRBV30
d_call: .
clone_size: few

cdr3_aa: CASSKGQNYEQYF
cdr3_nt: TGTGCCAGCAGTAAAGGACAAAACTACGAGCAGTACTTC
j_call: TRBJ2-7
v_call: TRBV6-1
d_call: .
clone_size: few

cdr3_aa: CASSSLLGSPTYNEQFF
cdr3_nt: TGTGCCAGCAGTTCTCTTTTGGGCAGCCCGACCTACAATGAGCAGTTCTTC
j_call: TRBJ2-1
v_call: TRBV6-5
d_call: .
clone_size: few

cdr3_aa: CASSSILLAGGPGNEQFF
cdr3_nt: TGTGCCAGCAGCTCCATTTTGCTAGCGGGAGGGCCAGGCAATGAGCAGTTCTTC
j_call: TRBJ2-1
v_call: TRBV7-6
d_call: TRBD2
clone_size: .

cdr3_aa: CASSLGPPGLRGTQYF
cdr3_nt: TGTGCCAGCAGTTTGGGCCCTCCGGGACTCCGAGGGACCCAGTACTTC
j_call: TRBJ2-5
v_call: TRBV12-3/TRBV12-4
d_call: .
clone_size: .

cdr3_aa: CASAGLAGVTDTQYF
cdr3_nt: TGTGCCAGTGCCGGACTAGCGGGTGTCACAGATACGCAGTATTTT
j_call: TRBJ2-3
v_call: TRBV9
d_call: TRBD2
clone_size: .

cdr3_aa: CASSHGQSTEAFF
cdr3_nt: TGTGCCAGCAGCCACGGACAGAGCACTGAAGCTTTCTTT
j_call: TRBJ1-1
v_call: TRBV3-1
d_call: .
clone_size: .

cdr3_aa: CSGLAVTYEQYF
cdr3_nt: TGCAGTGGACTAGCGGTTACCTACGAGCAGTACTTC
j_call: TRBJ2-7
v_call: TRBV20-1
d_call: TRBD2
clone_size: .

cdr3_aa: CASSWGTSVAWDETQYF
cdr3_nt: TGTGCCAGCAGTTGGGGGACTAGCGTTGCATGGGATGAGACCCAGTACTTC
j_call: TRBJ2-5
v_call: TRBV12-3/TRBV12-4
d_call: TRBD2
clone_size: .

cdr3_aa: CASSPAGRLAQHF
cdr3_nt: TGTGCCAGCAGTCCCGCTGGTAGATTGGCCCAGCATTTT
j_call: TRBJ1-5
v_call: TRBV7-9
d_call: .
clone_size: .

cdr3_aa: CASRVWTINNEQFF
cdr3_nt: TGCGCCAGCAGGGTGTGGACTATTAACAATGAGCAGTTCTTC
j_call: TRBJ2-1
v_call: TRBV5-1
d_call: .
clone_size: few

cdr3_aa: CASSLGAGGGYNEQFF
cdr3_nt: TGCGCCAGCAGCTTGGGGGCAGGGGGTGGCTACAATGAGCAGTTCTTC
j_call: TRBJ2-1
v_call: TRBV5-1
d_call: TRBD1
clone_size: .

cdr3_aa: CASSTRLAGGGEQFF
cdr3_nt: TGTGCCAGTAGTACCCGACTAGCGGGAGGTGGTGAGCAGTTCTTC
j_call: TRBJ2-1
v_call: TRBV19
d_call: TRBD2
clone_size: many

cdr3_aa: CASKGISGWYQETQYF
cdr3_nt: TGTGCCAGCAAAGGTATTAGCGGTTGGTACCAAGAGACCCAGTACTTC
j_call: TRBJ2-5
v_call: TRBV12-3/TRBV12-4
d_call: .
clone_size: .

cdr3_aa: CASSRQAGGNSPLHF
cdr3_nt: TGTGCCAGCAGCCGACAGGCTGGCGGGAATTCACCCCTCCACTTT
j_call: TRBJ1-6
v_call: TRBV12-3/TRBV12-4
d_call: .
clone_size: .

cdr3_aa: CSVENGGHRNTGELFF
cdr3_nt: TGCAGCGTTGAAAACGGTGGACACCGGAACACCGGGGAGCTGTTTTTT
j_call: TRBJ2-2
v_call: TRBV29-1
d_call: .
clone_size: few

cdr3_aa: CASSQDSPATLGEQYF
cdr3_nt: TGCGCCAGCAGCCAAGATAGCCCAGCGACCCTGGGCGAGCAGTACTTC
j_call: TRBJ2-7
v_call: TRBV4-3
d_call: .
clone_size: few

cdr3_aa: CSAELNSGNTIYF
cdr3_nt: TGCAGTGCTGAGCTAAACTCTGGAAACACCATATATTTT
j_call: TRBJ1-3
v_call: TRBV20-1
d_call: .
clone_size: few

cdr3_aa: CSAVSRLISNIQYF
cdr3_nt: TGCAGTGCCGTCTCACGGCTAATTTCAAACATTCAGTACTTC
j_call: TRBJ2-4
v_call: TRBV20-1
d_call: .
clone_size: few

cdr3_aa: CSARWRTGGEPLHF
cdr3_nt: TGCAGTGCTAGATGGCGGACAGGGGGAGAACCCCTCCACTTT
j_call: TRBJ1-6
v_call: TRBV20-1
d_call: TRBD1
clone_size: .

cdr3_aa: CAIREGLGSLFF
cdr3_nt: TGTGCCATCAGGGAGGGCCTTGGCAGCTTGTTCTTC
j_call: TRBJ2-1
v_call: TRBV10-3
d_call: .
clone_size: .

cdr3_aa: CASGIASVWETQYF
cdr3_nt: TGTGCCAGCGGTATTGCTAGCGTGTGGGAGACCCAGTACTTC
j_call: TRBJ2-5
v_call: TRBV12-3/TRBV12-4
d_call: .
clone_size: few

cdr3_aa: CASSPDRGSLENEQFF
cdr3_nt: TGTGCCAGCTCTCCCGACAGGGGATCTCTAGAGAATGAGCAGTTCTTC
j_call: TRBJ2-1
v_call: TRBV18
d_call: TRBD1
clone_size: .

cdr3_aa: CAWSGTTPEEQYF
cdr3_nt: TGTGCCTGGAGCGGGACTACCCCAGAAGAGCAGTACTTC
j_call: TRBJ2-7
v_call: TRBV30
d_call: TRBD2
clone_size: few

cdr3_aa: CASSYGTGTSYNEQFF
cdr3_nt: TGTGCCAGCAGCTACGGGACAGGGACCTCCTACAATGAGCAGTTCTTC
j_call: TRBJ2-1
v_call: TRBV7-6
d_call: TRBD1
clone_size: .

cdr3_aa: CANSRGLEETQYF
cdr3_nt: TGTGCCAACTCCAGGGGGCTCGAGGAGACCCAGTACTTC
j_call: TRBJ2-5
v_call: TRBV6-1
d_call: TRBD1
clone_size: .

cdr3_aa: CSVQRDLSYNEQFF
cdr3_nt: TGCAGCGTTCAACGGGACCTCTCCTACAATGAGCAGTTCTTC
j_call: TRBJ2-1
v_call: TRBV29-1
d_call: .
clone_size: few

cdr3_aa: CAISEVYGYTF
cdr3_nt: TGTGCCATCAGTGAGGTTTATGGCTACACCTTC
j_call: TRBJ1-2
v_call: TRBV10-3
d_call: .
clone_size: few

cdr3_aa: CSARDFTSGYNEQFF
cdr3_nt: TGCAGTGCTAGAGACTTTACTAGCGGCTACAATGAGCAGTTCTTC
j_call: TRBJ2-1
v_call: TRBV20-1
d_call: TRBD2
clone_size: once

cdr3_aa: CASSLQGSSATDTQYF
cdr3_nt: TGTGCCAGCAGCCTGCAGGGGTCAAGTGCCACAGATACGCAGTATTTT
j_call: TRBJ2-3
v_call: TRBV11-2
d_call: .
clone_size: .

cdr3_aa: CASSRREMVLNEQFF
cdr3_nt: TGTGCCAGCAGCCGGAGGGAGATGGTTTTGAATGAGCAGTTCTTC
j_call: TRBJ2-1
v_call: TRBV3-1
d_call: .
clone_size: .

cdr3_aa: CASSHEGGGSRTQYF
cdr3_nt: TGTGCCAGCAGCCACGAGGGCGGGGGTTCAAGGACCCAGTACTTC
j_call: TRBJ2-5
v_call: TRBV3-1
d_call: TRBD2
clone_size: few

cdr3_aa: CATTKRGPSSYEQYF
cdr3_nt: TGTGCCACCACAAAAAGGGGGCCCAGCTCCTACGAGCAGTACTTC
j_call: TRBJ2-7
v_call: TRBV27
d_call: TRBD1
clone_size: few

cdr3_aa: CASTLLRTSGRSEQFF
cdr3_nt: TGTGCCAGCACCCTATTAAGGACTAGCGGGAGAAGCGAGCAGTTCTTC
j_call: TRBJ2-1
v_call: TRBV6-2/TRBV6-3
d_call: TRBD2
clone_size: .

cdr3_aa: CSVGSRVRYGYTF
cdr3_nt: TGCAGCGTGGGTTCCCGGGTGCGCTATGGCTACACCTTC
j_call: TRBJ1-2
v_call: TRBV29-1
d_call: .
clone_size: .

cdr3_aa: CASSKLAGVVGTGELFF
cdr3_nt: TGCGCCAGCAGCAAGCTAGCGGGAGTGGTAGGGACCGGGGAGCTGTTTTTT
j_call: TRBJ2-2
v_call: TRBV4-3
d_call: TRBD2
clone_size: .

cdr3_aa: CATYTGLSYEQYF
cdr3_nt: TGTGCCACCTATACAGGGCTCTCCTACGAGCAGTACTTC
j_call: TRBJ2-7
v_call: TRBV6-2/TRBV6-3
d_call: .
clone_size: .

cdr3_aa: CASCRGGSYNEQFF
cdr3_nt: TGTGCCAGCTGCCGGGGGGGCTCCTACAATGAGCAGTTCTTC
j_call: TRBJ2-1
v_call: TRBV6-2/TRBV6-3
d_call: TRBD2
clone_size: few